This is a list of T cell receptor beta chains from one sample in a study of tumor-infiltrating lymphocytes in oesophageal squamous cell carcinoma. MiXCR, run by TCRdb on the PCR reads, gives a single entry per CDR3 protein. The sample consists of some 18,000 distinct CDR3 sequences, roughly 40% of them appearing once. The sequencing input was normal esophageal tissue next to the tumor. These receptors came from a female donor with esophageal squamous cell carcinoma. Both conserved end residues are part of each CDR3. The order of the fields is V gene, clone size, D gene, J gene, CDR3 protein, CDR3 DNA. D genes are given only for firm matches. Some rows mark clone size as missing; the rest say once, few, many or name a class of expanded clone.

V gene: TRBV7-9; clone size: .; D gene: .; J gene: TRBJ1-3; CDR3 protein: CASSLGSHASGNTIYF; CDR3 DNA: TGTGCCAGCAGCTTAGGGAGTCACGCCAGCGGAAACACCATATATTTT
V gene: TRBV7-2; clone size: .; D gene: .; J gene: TRBJ2-7; CDR3 protein: CASSIAYGKFNEQYF; CDR3 DNA: TGTGCCAGCAGTATCGCGTACGGGAAGTTTAACGAGCAGTACTTC
V gene: TRBV7-2; clone size: once; D gene: .; J gene: TRBJ2-1; CDR3 protein: CASSLKRTYEQFF; CDR3 DNA: TGTGCCAGCAGCTTGAAGAGAACCTACGAGCAGTTCTTC
V gene: TRBV28; clone size: .; D gene: .; J gene: TRBJ2-1; CDR3 protein: CASSSGGRLASYNEQFF; CDR3 DNA: TGTGCCAGCAGCTCAGGGGGGAGGTTAGCCTCCTACAATGAGCAGTTCTTC
V gene: TRBV6-1; clone size: many; D gene: TRBD1; J gene: TRBJ2-5; CDR3 protein: CASSYGTVRETQYF; CDR3 DNA: TGTGCCAGCAGTTATGGGACAGTTAGGGAGACCCAGTACTTC
V gene: TRBV28; clone size: many; D gene: TRBD2; J gene: TRBJ2-5; CDR3 protein: CASSSSGRVEQYF; CDR3 DNA: TGTGCCAGCAGTTCTAGCGGGAGAGTTGAGCAGTACTTC
V gene: TRBV7-8; clone size: medium-sized; D gene: .; J gene: TRBJ2-5; CDR3 protein: CASSRGLRETQYF; CDR3 DNA: TGTGCCAGCAGTCGGGGGTTGCGGGAGACCCAGTACTTC
V gene: TRBV7-4; clone size: .; D gene: .; J gene: TRBJ1-1; CDR3 protein: CASTMGGVYNEQHF; CDR3 DNA: TGTGCCAGCACTATGGGGGGCGTTTACAATGAGCAGCACTTT
V gene: TRBV18; clone size: many; D gene: .; J gene: TRBJ2-7; CDR3 protein: CASSMARDFEQYF; CDR3 DNA: TGTGCCAGCTCTATGGCCCGGGATTTCGAGCAGTACTTC
V gene: TRBV12-5; clone size: .; D gene: .; J gene: TRBJ1-1; CDR3 protein: CASGFPRRVVTEAFF; CDR3 DNA: TGTGCTAGTGGTTTCCCGCGCAGGGTAGTCACTGAAGCTTTCTTT